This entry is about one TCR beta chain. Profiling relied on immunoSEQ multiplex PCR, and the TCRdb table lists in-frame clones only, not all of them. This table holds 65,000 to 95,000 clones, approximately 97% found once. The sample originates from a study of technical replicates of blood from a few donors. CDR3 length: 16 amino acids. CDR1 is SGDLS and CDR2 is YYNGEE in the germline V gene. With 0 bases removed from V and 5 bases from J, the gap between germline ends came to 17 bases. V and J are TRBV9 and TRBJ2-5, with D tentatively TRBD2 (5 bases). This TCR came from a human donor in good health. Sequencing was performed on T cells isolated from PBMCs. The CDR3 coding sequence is TGTGCCAGCAGCGTAGCTAATCGGGGTCCCCGGGAGACCCAGTACTTC. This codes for CASSVANRGPRETQYF.